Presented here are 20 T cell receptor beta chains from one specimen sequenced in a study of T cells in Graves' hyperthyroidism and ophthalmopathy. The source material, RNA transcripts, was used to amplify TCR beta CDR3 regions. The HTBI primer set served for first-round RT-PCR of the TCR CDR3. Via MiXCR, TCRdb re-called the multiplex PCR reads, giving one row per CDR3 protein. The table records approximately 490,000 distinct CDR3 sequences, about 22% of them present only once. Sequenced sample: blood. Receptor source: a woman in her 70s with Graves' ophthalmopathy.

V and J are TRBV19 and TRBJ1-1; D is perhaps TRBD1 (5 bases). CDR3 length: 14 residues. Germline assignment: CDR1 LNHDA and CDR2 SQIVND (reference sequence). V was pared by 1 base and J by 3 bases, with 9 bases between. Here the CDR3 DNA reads TGTGCCAGTAGTATAGTAGGGGTTTACACTGAAGCTTTCTTT. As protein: CASSIVGVYTEAFF.

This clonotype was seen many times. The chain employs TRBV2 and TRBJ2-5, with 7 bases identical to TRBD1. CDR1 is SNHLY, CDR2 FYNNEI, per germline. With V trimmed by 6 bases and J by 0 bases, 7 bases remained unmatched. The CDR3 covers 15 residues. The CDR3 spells CASRKGQSYQETQYF. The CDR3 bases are TGTGCCAGCAGGAAGGGACAGAGCTACCAAGAGACCCAGTACTTC.

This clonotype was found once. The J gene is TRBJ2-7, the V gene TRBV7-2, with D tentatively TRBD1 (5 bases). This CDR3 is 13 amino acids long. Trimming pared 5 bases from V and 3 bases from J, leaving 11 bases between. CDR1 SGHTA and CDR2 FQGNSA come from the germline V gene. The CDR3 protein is CASSTDKGYEQYF. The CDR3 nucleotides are TGTGCCAGCAGCACGGACAAGGGCTACGAGCAGTACTTC.

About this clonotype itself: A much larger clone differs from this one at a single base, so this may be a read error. CDR3 amino acids: CASDHGGGRGTEAFF. The DNA of the CDR3 is TGTGCCAGCGATCATGGGGGGGGGCGCGGCACTGAAGCTTTCTTT. The genes are TRBV28 and TRBJ1-1; D possibly corresponds to TRBD1 (6 bases). The CDR3 contains 15 residues. The germline V and J ends were trimmed by 8 bases and 4 bases, with 20 bases remaining between them. The germline V gene has CDR1 MDHEN and CDR2 SYDVKM. The full variable domain, completed using reference TRBV28 and TRBJ1-1, is DVKVTQSSRYLVKRTGEKVFLECVQDMDHENMFWYRQDPGLGLRLIYFSYDVKMKEKGDIPEGYSVSREKKERFSLILESASTNQTSMYLCASDHGGGRGTEAFFGQGTRLTVV.

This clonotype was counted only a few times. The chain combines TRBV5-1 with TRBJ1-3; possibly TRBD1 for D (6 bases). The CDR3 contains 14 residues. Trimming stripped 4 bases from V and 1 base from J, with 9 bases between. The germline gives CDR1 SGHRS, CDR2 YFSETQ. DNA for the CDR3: TGCGCCAGCAGCGGTGGACAGTCTGGAAACACCATATATTTT. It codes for CASSGGQSGNTIYF.

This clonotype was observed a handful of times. The CDR3 nucleotides read TGTGCCACCAGTGACCCCGGACGGACTGAGACCCAGTACTTC. As protein: CATSDPGRTETQYF. This chain links TRBV24-1 with TRBJ2-5, with D tentatively TRBD2 (5 bases). The CDR3 is 14 amino acids. V lost 4 bases to trimming and J lost 5 bases, with 13 bases between them. Germline V gene lookup returns CDR1 KGHDR and CDR2 SFDVKD.

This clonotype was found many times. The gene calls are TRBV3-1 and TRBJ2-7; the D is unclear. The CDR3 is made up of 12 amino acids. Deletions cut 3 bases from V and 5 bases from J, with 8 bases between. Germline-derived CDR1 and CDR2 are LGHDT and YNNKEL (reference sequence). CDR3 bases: TGTGCCAGCAGCCACTTGGGAAACGAGCAGTACTTC. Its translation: CASSHLGNEQYF.

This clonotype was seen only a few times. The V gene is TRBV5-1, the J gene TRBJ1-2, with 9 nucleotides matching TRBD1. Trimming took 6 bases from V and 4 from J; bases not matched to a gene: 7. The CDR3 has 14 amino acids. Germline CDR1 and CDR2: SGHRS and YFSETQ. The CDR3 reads CASTWDRVGYGYTF. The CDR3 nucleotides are TGCGCCAGCACCTGGGACAGGGTTGGCTATGGCTACACCTTC. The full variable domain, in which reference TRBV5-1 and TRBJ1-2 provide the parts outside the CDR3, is KAGVTQTPRYLIKTRGQQVTLSCSPISGHRSVSWYQQTPGQGLQFLFEYFSETQRNKGNFPGRFSGRQFSNSRSEMNVSTLELGDSALYLCASTWDRVGYGYTFGSGTRLTVV.

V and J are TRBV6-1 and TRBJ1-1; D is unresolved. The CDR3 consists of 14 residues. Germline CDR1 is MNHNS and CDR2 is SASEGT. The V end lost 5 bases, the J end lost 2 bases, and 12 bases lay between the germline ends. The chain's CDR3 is CASSIGWGNTEAFF. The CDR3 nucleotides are TGTGCCAGCAGTATCGGGTGGGGAAACACTGAAGCTTTCTTT.

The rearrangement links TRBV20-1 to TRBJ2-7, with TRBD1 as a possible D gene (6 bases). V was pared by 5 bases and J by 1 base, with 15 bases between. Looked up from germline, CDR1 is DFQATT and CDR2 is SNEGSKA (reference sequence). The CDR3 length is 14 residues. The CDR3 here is CSAHDRFASYEQYF. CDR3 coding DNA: TGCAGTGCTCACGACAGGTTTGCATCCTACGAGCAGTACTTC.

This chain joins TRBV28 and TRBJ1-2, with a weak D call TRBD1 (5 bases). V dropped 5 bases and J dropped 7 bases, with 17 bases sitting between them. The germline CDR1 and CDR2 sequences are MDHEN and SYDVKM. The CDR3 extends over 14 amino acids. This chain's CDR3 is CASSRGTGIGGYTF. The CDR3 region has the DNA TGTGCCAGCAGTAGAGGGACCGGGATCGGTGGCTACACCTTC.

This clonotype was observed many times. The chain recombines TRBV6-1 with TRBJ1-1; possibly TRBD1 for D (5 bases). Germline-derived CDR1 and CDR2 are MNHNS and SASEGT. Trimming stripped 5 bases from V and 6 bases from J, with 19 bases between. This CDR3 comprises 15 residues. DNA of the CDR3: TGTGCCAGCAGTTTTAGGGCAGGGTTAAAGGCTGAAGCTTTCTTT. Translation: CASSFRAGLKAEAFF.

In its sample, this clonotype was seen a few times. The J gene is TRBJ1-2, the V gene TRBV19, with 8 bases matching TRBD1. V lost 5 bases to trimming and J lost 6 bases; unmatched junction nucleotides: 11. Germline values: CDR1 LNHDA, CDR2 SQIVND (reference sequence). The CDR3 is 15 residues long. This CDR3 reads CASSPMDREFDGYTF. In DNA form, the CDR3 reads TGTGCCAGTAGTCCGATGGACAGGGAGTTCGATGGCTACACCTTC.

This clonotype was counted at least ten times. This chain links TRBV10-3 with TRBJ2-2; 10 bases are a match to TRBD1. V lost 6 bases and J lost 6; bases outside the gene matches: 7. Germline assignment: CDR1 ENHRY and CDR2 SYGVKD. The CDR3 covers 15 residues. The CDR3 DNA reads TGTGCCATCAGAAGTCCCGGGACAGGGGCCGGGGAGCTGTTTTTT. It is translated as CAIRSPGTGAGELFF.

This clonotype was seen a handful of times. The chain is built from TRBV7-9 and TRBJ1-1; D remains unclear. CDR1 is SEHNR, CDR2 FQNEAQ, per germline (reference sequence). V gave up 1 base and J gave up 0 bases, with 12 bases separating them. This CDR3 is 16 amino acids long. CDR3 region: CASSLDRSFMNTEAFF. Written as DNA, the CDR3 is TGTGCCAGCAGCTTAGACCGATCCTTTATGAACACTGAAGCTTTCTTT.

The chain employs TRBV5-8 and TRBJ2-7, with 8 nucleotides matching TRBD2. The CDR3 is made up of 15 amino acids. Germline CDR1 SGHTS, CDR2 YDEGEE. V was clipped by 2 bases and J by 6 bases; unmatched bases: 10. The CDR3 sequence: CASSFLSAGAPEQYF. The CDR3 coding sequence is TGTGCCAGCAGCTTCCTTTCAGCGGGAGCGCCCGAGCAGTACTTC.

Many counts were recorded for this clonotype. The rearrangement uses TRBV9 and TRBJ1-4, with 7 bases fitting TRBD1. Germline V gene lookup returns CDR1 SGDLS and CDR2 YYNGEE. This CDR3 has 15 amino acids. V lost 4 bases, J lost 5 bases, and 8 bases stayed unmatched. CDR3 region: CASSSRGGGNEKLFF. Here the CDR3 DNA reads TGTGCCAGCAGCTCTCGGGGAGGGGGCAATGAAAAACTGTTTTTT.

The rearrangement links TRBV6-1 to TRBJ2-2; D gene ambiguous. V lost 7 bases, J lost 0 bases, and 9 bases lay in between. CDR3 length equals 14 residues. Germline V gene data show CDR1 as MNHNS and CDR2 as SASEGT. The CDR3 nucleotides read TGTGCCAGCAATACCCTCACGAACACCGGGGAGCTGTTTTTT. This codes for CASNTLTNTGELFF.

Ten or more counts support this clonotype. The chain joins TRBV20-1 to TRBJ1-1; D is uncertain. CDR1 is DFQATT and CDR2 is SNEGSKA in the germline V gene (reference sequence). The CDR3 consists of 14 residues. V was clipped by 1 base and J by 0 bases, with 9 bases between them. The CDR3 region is CSARAPTMNTEAFF. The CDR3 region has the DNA TGCAGTGCTAGAGCCCCCACCATGAACACTGAAGCTTTCTTT.

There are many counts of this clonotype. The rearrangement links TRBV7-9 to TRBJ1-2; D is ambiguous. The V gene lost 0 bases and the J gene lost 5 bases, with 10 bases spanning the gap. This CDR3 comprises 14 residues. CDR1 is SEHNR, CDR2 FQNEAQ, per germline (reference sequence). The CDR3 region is CASSLAGSSYGYTF. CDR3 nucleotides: TGTGCCAGCAGCTTAGCAGGCAGCAGTTATGGCTACACCTTC.